The clone carrying this T cell receptor (beta chain) occurred a few times. Its antigen is still unknown. Other DNA sequences within the sample encode an identical CDR3. The treatment is: roughly 18 received Ad26.COV2.S at low or high dose, single or two shots; about 5 received placebo; per-sample allocation not given. It was on day 63 after the first vaccine or placebo injection that samples were taken. This table comes from immunoSEQ multiplex PCR, and its TCRdb copy is limited to in-frame clones, with some not included. The data hold around 340,000 clones, with 88% observed a single time. This specimen comes from a study of Ad26.COV2.S vaccination and SARS-CoV-2 variants. Study-level points and caveats: Vaccine recipients showed a spike-specific TCR breadth that was higher than in placebo recipients.

This CDR3 has 15 residues. From germline, CDR1 is SGHTA and CDR2 FQGNSA. The V segment lost 0 bases and the J segment 1 base; nucleotides outside the gene matches: 0. The TCR sequence derives from a person aged 18-60 years who received the Ad26.COV2.S COVID-19 vaccine or a placebo. The sample in question was peripheral blood, obtained in a trial of Ad26.COV2.S vaccine versus placebo. The chain is built from TRBV7-2 and TRBJ2-3; TRBD2 matches at 8 bases. Here the CDR3 reads CASSLAAGGTDTQYF. DNA of the CDR3: TGTGCCAGCAGCTTAGCAGCGGGGGGCACAGATACGCAGTATTTT.